The clone carrying this TCR beta chain showed up just a few times. Using a J-beta primer mix together with a sample-barcoded 5' primer, a second PCR was run for roughly 6 to 12 cycles. TCRdb independently ran MiXCR on the 5' RACE reads; one entry per CDR3 protein. This table holds over 500,000 distinct CDR3 sequences, over 25% found once. This CDR3 contains 16 residues. Germline assignment: CDR1 MDHEN and CDR2 SYDVKM. The V and J ends lost 8 bases and 1 base, in that order; junction bases with no gene match: 11. The data belong to a study of blood T cells in healthy people across ages. In addition, the sample was reused for a study of T cells of mothers and their children.

The sequence was obtained from a boy aged 2-9 years in good health. The sample comprised blood. The chain recombines TRBV28 with TRBJ2-5; the match to TRBD2 covers 9 bases. DNA of the CDR3: TGTGCCAGCTGTCGGGGTGCGGGGGGGCTCCAAGAGACCCAGTACTTC. Translation gives CASCRGAGGLQETQYF. The whole variable domain, filled in from reference TRBV28 and TRBJ2-5, reads DVKVTQSSRYLVKRTGEKVFLECVQDMDHENMFWYRQDPGLGLRLIYFSYDVKMKEKGDIPEGYSVSREKKERFSLILESASTNQTSMYLCASCRGAGGLQETQYFGPGTRLLVL.